Detailed here is one T cell receptor (beta chain). Its target is unknown. V shed 4 bases and J shed 3 bases, with 13 bases lying between them. The CDR3 totals 14 residues. CDR1 and CDR2 from the germline V gene are LGHNA and YNFKEQ. Only in-frame clones appear in the TCRdb table, and some are missing; sequencing was by immunoSEQ multiplex PCR. The sample includes 80,000 to 95,000 clones, roughly 93% of them seen just once. These data originate in a study of OX40 agonist ivuxolimab in advanced cancers. Study context: Ivuxolimab is an agonistic anti-OX40 (CD134) antibody, and patients were treated with it. Patients received ivuxolimab, an intravenous treatment, every 2 weeks at 0.01 to 10 mg/kg. Overall study results and limits: Compared with CD4+, CD8+ T cells on average had more expanded clones.

Source: CD4+ or CD8+ T cells sorted from blood, taken in a trial of the OX40 agonist ivuxolimab. V is TRBV4-2 and J is TRBJ2-7; no definite D call. The receptor was isolated from an adult with an advanced solid tumor such as melanoma, head and neck, liver or kidney cancer. CDR3 in amino acids: CASSLGPVDYEQYF. CDR3 bases: TGTGCCAGCAGCCTGGGCCCGGTAGACTACGAGCAGTACTTC.